This T cell receptor (beta chain) was sequenced during a study of shared clonotypes between healthy human individuals. Study observations and caveats: Generation probability values for non-shared clonotypes were lower than those for clonotypes shared by all four donors.

Produced via immunoSEQ multiplex PCR; TCRdb's table is partial and in-frame only. The sample lists hundreds of thousands of clones; approximately 95% were seen once. The V gene's germline CDR1 is MNHEY and CDR2 SMNVEV (reference sequence). The CDR3 extends over 12 amino acids. V shed 5 bases, J shed 9 bases, and the junction held 3 bases outside the gene matches. Concerning this clone: Its target is unknown.

CD8 cells classed as naive were CD45RO-negative and positively selected for CCR7, excluding terminally differentiated effector memory CD45RA+ cells. The chain has TRBV27 and TRBJ1-5; 8 nucleotides align to TRBD1. The sequence came from a woman aged 25 to 39 in good health. The specimen sequenced was naive CD8+ T cells sorted from blood. CDR3 DNA sequence: TGTGCCAGCAGTCGGACAGGGTGGCCCCAGCATTTT. As protein: CASSRTGWPQHF.